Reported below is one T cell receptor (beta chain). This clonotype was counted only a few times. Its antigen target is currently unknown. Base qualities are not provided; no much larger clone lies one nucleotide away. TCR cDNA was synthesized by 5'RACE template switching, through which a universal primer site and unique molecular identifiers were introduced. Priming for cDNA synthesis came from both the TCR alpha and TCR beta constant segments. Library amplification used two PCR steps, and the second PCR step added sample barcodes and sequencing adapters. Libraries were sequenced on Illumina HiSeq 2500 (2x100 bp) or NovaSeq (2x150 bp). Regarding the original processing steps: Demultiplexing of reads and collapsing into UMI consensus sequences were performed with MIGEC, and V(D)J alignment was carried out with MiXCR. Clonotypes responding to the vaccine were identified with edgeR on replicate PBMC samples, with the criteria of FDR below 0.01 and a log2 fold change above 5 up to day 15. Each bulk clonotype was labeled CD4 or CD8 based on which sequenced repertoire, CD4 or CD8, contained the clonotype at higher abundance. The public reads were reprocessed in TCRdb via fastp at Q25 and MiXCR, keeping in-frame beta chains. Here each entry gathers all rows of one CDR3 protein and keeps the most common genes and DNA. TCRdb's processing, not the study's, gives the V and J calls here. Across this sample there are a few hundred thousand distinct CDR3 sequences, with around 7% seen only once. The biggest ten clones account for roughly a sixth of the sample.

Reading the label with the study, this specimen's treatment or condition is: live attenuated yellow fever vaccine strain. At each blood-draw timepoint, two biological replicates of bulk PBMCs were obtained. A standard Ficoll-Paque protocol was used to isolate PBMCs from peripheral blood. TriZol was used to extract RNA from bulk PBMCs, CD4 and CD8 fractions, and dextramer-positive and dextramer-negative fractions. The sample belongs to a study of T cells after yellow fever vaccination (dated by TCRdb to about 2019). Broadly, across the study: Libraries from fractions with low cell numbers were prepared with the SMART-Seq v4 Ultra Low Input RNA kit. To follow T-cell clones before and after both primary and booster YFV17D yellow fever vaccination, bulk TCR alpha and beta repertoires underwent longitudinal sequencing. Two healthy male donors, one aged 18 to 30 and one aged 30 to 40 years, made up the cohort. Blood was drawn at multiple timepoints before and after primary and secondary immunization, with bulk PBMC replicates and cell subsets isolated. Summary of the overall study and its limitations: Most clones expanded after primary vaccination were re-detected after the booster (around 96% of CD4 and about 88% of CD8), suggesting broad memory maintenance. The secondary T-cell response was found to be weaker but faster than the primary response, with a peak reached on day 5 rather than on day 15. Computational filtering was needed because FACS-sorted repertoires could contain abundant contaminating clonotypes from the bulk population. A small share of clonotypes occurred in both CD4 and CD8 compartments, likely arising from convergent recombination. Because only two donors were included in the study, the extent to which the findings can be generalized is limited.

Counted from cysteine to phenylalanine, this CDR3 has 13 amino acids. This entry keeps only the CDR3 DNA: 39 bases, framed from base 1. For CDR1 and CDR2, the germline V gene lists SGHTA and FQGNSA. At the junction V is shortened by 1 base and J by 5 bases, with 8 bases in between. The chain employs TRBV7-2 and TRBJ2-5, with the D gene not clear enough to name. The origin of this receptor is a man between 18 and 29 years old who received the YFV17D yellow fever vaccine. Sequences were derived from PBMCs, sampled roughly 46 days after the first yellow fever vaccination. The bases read TGTGCCAGCAGCTTAGATCCAGCGGAGACCCAGTACTTC. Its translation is CASSLDPAETQYF.